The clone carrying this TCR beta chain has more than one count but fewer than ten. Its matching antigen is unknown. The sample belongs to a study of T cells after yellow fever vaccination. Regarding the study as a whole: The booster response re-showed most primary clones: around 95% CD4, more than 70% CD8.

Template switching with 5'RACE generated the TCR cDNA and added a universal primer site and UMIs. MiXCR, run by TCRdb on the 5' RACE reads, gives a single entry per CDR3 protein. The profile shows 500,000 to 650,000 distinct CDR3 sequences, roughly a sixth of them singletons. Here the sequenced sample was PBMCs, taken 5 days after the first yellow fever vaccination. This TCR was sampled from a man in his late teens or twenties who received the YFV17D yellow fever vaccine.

In DNA form, the CDR3 reads TGCGCCAGCAGCTCCCCTGGACAGGGAGGAGACTATGGCTACACCTTC. This translates into CASSSPGQGGDYGYTF. The chain is built from TRBV5-1 and TRBJ1-2; 8 positions match TRBD1. This CDR3 has 16 residues. V was pared by 3 bases and J by 3 bases, with 10 bases of the junction left unmatched. The germline V gene has CDR1 SGHRS and CDR2 YFSETQ.